This TCR beta chain was profiled in a study of blood T cell repertoires in COVID-19. Produced via immunoSEQ multiplex PCR; TCRdb's table is partial and in-frame only. This repertoire shows approximately 170,000 clones, 88% found once; its top ten account for roughly 8.9%. This clone came up a few times. The V and J ends lost 4 bases and 8 bases, in that order; junction bases with no gene match: 4. Germline loops: CDR1 GTSNPN, CDR2 SVGIG (reference sequence). There are 11 residues in the CDR3. Sequencing used PBMCs or T cells enriched from blood (not recorded which). The rearrangement joins TRBV30 to TRBJ2-7, with 8 bases that match TRBD1. This receptor was obtained from a woman younger than 30 who had recovered from COVID-19. Written as DNA, the CDR3 is TGTGCCTGGACGGGACAGGATAAGCAGTACTTC. Its protein is CAWTGQDKQYF.